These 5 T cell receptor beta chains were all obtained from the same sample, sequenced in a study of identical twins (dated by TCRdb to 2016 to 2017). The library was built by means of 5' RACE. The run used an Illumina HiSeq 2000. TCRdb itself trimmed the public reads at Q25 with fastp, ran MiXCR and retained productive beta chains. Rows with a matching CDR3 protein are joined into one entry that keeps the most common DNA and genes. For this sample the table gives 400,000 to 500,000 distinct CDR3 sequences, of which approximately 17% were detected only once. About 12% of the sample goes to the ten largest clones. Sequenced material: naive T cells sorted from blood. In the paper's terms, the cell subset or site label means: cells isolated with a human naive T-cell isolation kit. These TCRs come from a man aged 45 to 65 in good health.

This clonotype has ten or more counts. The CDR3 nucleotides read TGTGCCAGCAGTTTATGGGGCACAAACACCGGGGAGCTGTTTTTT. Translating it yields CASSLWGTNTGELFF. The genes are TRBV27 and TRBJ2-2, with a weak D call TRBD1 (5 bases). The CDR3 sequence is 15 residues long. The V end was cut by 1 base, the J end by 2 bases, with 8 bases between. CDR1 and CDR2 from the germline V gene are MNHEY and SMNVEV (reference sequence).

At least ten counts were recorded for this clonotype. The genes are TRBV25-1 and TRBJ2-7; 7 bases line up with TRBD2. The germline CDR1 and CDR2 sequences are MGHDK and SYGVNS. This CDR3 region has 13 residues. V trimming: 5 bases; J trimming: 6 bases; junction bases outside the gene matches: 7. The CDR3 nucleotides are TGTGCCAGCAGTCGCCATCCGGGGGGCGAGCAGTACTTC. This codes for CASSRHPGGEQYF.

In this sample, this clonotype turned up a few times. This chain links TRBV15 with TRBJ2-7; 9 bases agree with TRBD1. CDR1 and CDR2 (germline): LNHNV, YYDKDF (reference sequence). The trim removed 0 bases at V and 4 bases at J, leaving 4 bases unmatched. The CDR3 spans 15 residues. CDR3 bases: TGTGCCACCAGCAGAGAGGGGACAGGGACATACGAGCAGTACTTC. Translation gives CATSREGTGTYEQYF. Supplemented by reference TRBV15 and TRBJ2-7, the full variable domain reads DAMVIQNPRYQVTQFGKPVTLSCSQTLNHNVMYWYQQKSSQAPKLLFHYYDKDFNNEADTPDNFQSRRPNTSFCFLDIRSPGLGDTAMYLCATSREGTGTYEQYFGPGTRLTVT.

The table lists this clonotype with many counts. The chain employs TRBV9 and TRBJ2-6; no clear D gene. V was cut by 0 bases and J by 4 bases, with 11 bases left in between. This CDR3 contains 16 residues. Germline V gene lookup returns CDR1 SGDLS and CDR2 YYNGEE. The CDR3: CASSVAVERGANVLTF. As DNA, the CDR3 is TGTGCCAGCAGCGTAGCCGTTGAGCGAGGGGCCAACGTCCTGACTTTC.

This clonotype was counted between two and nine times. CDR3 coding DNA: TGCGCCAGCAGCCCCAGGACGGACAACACCGGGGAGCTGTTTTTT. Translation: CASSPRTDNTGELFF. J is TRBJ2-2 and V is TRBV5-1; no clear D gene. The V and J ends lost 4 bases and 2 bases respectively, with 12 bases between them. The V gene's germline CDR1 is SGHRS and CDR2 YFSETQ. CDR3 size: 15 residues.